This TCR beta chain was identified during a study of cytotoxic CD8 clonotypes in ibrutinib-treated CLL (dated by TCRdb to 2020 to 2022). As for the study more broadly: In this cohort, some 14 patients were treatment-naive and 11 to 12 were relapsed/refractory, while roughly 18 had unmutated IGHV. Samples averaged about 260,000 productive templates and just under 95,000 productive rearrangements. Longitudinal samples were obtainable from about 30% of the 86 participants in the trial. Responses were partial in approximately 24 patients and complete in 2; after median approximately 69 months follow-up, about 14 stayed in remission and 12 progressed. Cryopreserved peripheral blood mononuclear cells were obtained before treatment, at response, and at either sustained remission or disease progression. Response samples were obtained after a median of roughly 13 months of treatment, with a range of about 6 to 36 months. Every remission and progressive disease sample was obtained while ibrutinib was still being received by the patients. General study outcomes and caveats: Lymph node repertoires were not examined, and the timing of sampling was not matched between patients in sustained remission and those whose disease progressed. Public clonotypes were rare and either contracted or stayed stable during treatment, and the rise in clonality at ibrutinib response reflected the expansion of private clonotypes. Baseline clonality was found to be higher than that of age-matched healthy donors and was strongly correlated with circulating CD8+ T-cell counts. Clonality rose at ibrutinib response, remained stable during sustained remission, and dropped back toward baseline at progression.

Explained via the paper, the time point label denotes: approximately eleven months on ibrutinib. For TCR beta library preparation, 1.5 to 2 micrograms of genomic DNA were extracted from the cryopreserved PBMCs. Longitudinal blood samples from CLL patients on ibrutinib monotherapy underwent high-throughput TCR beta sequencing. The patients were enrolled in a single-center, open-label phase 2 trial of ibrutinib monotherapy. A MiSeq instrument was used for deep resolution sequencing, which targeted depths ranging from 1 in 1 million up to 1 in 200,000 T cells, with coverage averaging 10x for each clonotype. The immunoSEQ hsTCRB Kit was used to generate the TCR beta libraries. As for how the authors treated the data: ImmunoSEQ Data Assistant and ImmunoSEQ Analyzer were used for data analysis, and V, D and J genes were assigned according to IMGT definitions. Clonality, which ranges from 0 to 1, was calculated as one minus the normalized Shannon entropy of productive rearrangement frequencies. Only overrepresented clonotypes making up at least 0.05% of each patient's repertoire were included in the public clonotype analysis. More than ten repertoires from age-matched healthy donors, obtained from immuneACCESS, served as clonality controls. TCRdb holds this immuneACCESS table with in-frame rearrangements only. Some clones are missing; in checked studies, unresolved V genes explain under half, and the rest has no known cause. V and J calls and clone size follow that table, whereas D and trimming were derived from the DNA. The sample profile shows approximately 91,000 clones; roughly 77% of them were found once. The ten largest clones take up about 4.8% of the sample.

V gives up 4 bases and J gives up 2 bases, and the segment between their germline ends measures 15 bases. The CDR3 contains 15 residues, cysteine and phenylalanine counted. Only the CDR3 portion is preserved as DNA: 45 bases, with reading frame beginning at the first base. About this clone itself: The antigen it recognizes is unknown. One base away there is no much larger clone; base qualities are not given.

The V and J segments used are TRBV23-1 and TRBJ2-7; the D match is possibly TRBD1 or TRBD2, with 7 bases aligned in each. TRBV23-1 is treated as an ORF (open reading frame) with a function not yet certain. The origin of this receptor is a human donor with chronic lymphocytic leukemia. The sample was PBMCs, taken after 12 months of ibrutinib treatment. The DNA sequence follows: TGCGCCAGCAGTCCCCAGACAGGGACTACCTACGAGCAGTACTTC. Protein translation: CASSPQTGTTYEQYF.